Listed below are T cell receptor beta chains from one sample, sequenced in a study of blood T cell repertoires in COVID-19. Produced via immunoSEQ multiplex PCR; TCRdb's table is partial and in-frame only. The sample records 100,000 to 120,000 clones, less than 85% being singletons. Sequencing was done on a sample of peripheral blood. These receptors were obtained from a human donor in a cohort sampled during active COVID-19. CDR3s include the opening cysteine and the closing phenylalanine or tryptophan. Each record gives: V gene, D gene, CDR3 length, J gene, clone size, CDR3 DNA, CDR3 protein. D genes are given only for firm matches. Size tells how often a clone was seen (once, few, many) or the class of an expanded clone, and some rows leave it out.

>TRBV11-2|TRBD2|16|TRBJ2-1|-
TGTGCCAGCAGCTTAGTAGCTAGCGGGGGGTACAATGAGCAGTTCTTC
CASSLVASGGYNEQFF
>TRBV11-3|TRBD1|15|TRBJ2-1|-
TGTGCCAGCAGCCTCGGACAGGGGTCCTACAATGAGCAGTTCTTC
CASSLGQGSYNEQFF
>TRBV6-6|TRBD2|14|TRBJ2-7|-
TGTGCCAGCAGTTTGGGACTAGAATCCTACGAGCAGTACTTC
CASSLGLESYEQYF
>TRBV19|TRBD1|16|TRBJ1-1|once
TGTGCCAGTAGGAAGCCGGGACAGGGTACAGGCACTGAAGCTTTCTTT
CASRKPGQGTGTEAFF
>TRBV28|-|14|TRBJ2-7|-
TGTGCCAGCAGTTTATTGAGGAGATCCTACGAGCAGTACTTC
CASSLLRRSYEQYF
>TRBV20-1|-|11|TRBJ1-5|-
TGCAGTGCTTCCCGACCGGGAGCCCAGCATTTT
CSASRPGAQHF
>TRBV29-1|TRBD1|13|TRBJ2-1|-
TGCAGCGTGACAGGGTATTACGACAATGAGCAGTTCTTC
CSVTGYYDNEQFF
>TRBV29-1|-|11|TRBJ1-1|once
TGCAGCGTTGATGAGGGAACTGAAGCTTTCTTT
CSVDEGTEAFF
>TRBV19|-|14|TRBJ1-4|-
TGTGCCAGTAGCCTAACGGGTTCTGGGGAAAAACTGTTTTTT
CASSLTGSGEKLFF
>TRBV28|-|13|TRBJ1-1|few
TGTGCCACCTTGGGCGGGTTGAACACTGAAGCTTTCTTT
CATLGGLNTEAFF
>TRBV4-3|-|15|TRBJ2-2|-
TGCGCCAGCAGCCAAGACACAGGGTGGACCGGGGAGCTGTTTTTT
CASSQDTGWTGELFF
>TRBV6-1|TRBD1|15|TRBJ1-2|-
TGTGCCAGCAGTGAAGCGGGGACAGCTTACTATGGCTACACCTTC
CASSEAGTAYYGYTF
>TRBV29-1|TRBD2|16|TRBJ2-6|-
TGCAGCGTGAGGGGGACTAGCGGGATTGGGGCCAACGTCCTGACTTTC
CSVRGTSGIGANVLTF
>TRBV2|-|14|TRBJ2-5|-
TGTGCCAGCAGTCTACTGGGGCCGCAAGAGACCCAGTACTTC
CASSLLGPQETQYF
>TRBV5-1|TRBD2|16|TRBJ2-3|few
TGCGCCAGCAGCTTGGATACCGGGGGGTTCACAGATACGCAGTATTTT
CASSLDTGGFTDTQYF
>TRBV19|-|17|TRBJ2-6|-
TGTGCCAGTAGTATATGGCGACAGAGCTCTGGGGCCAACGTCCTGACTTTC
CASSIWRQSSGANVLTF
>TRBV2|-|17|TRBJ2-3|-
TGTGCCAGCAGTGCATCCCTTCCGGGACTCGCCGGAGATACGCAGTATTTT
CASSASLPGLAGDTQYF
>TRBV5-4|TRBD2|16|TRBJ2-1|-
TGTGCCAGCAGCCGACTAGCGGGGGAGAGCTACAATGAGCAGTTCTTC
CASSRLAGESYNEQFF
>TRBV7-3|-|13|TRBJ1-1|-
TGTGCCAGCAGCCAGGGGCGGAACACTGAAGCTTTCTTT
CASSQGRNTEAFF
>TRBV5-6|-|14|TRBJ1-1|-
TGTGCCAGCAGCCCCGGGACAATGAACACTGAAGCTTTCTTT
CASSPGTMNTEAFF
>TRBV20-1|-|15|TRBJ1-6|-
TGCAGTGCTAGTAGCGGGGGAGTTTATAATTCACCCCTCCACTTT
CSASSGGVYNSPLHF
>TRBV3-1/TRBV3-2|TRBD2|15|TRBJ2-5|-
TGTGCCAGCAGCCAAGCCAGCGGGGGGGCGGGGACCCAGTACTTC
CASSQASGGAGTQYF
>TRBV2|TRBD2|14|TRBJ2-1|-
TGTGCCAGTGATGTGGCGGGGGGAAGCAATGAGCAGTTCTTC
CASDVAGGSNEQFF
>TRBV20-1|-|14|TRBJ1-2|-
TGCAGTGCTAGTTCCCGTACAGGGCACTATGGCTACACCTTC
CSASSRTGHYGYTF
>TRBV7-9|TRBD1|16|TRBJ1-4|-
TGTGCCAGCAGCCCCTACTACGGGACAGTGAATGAAAAACTGTTTTTT
CASSPYYGTVNEKLFF
>TRBV4-3|-|16|TRBJ2-1|-
TGCGCCAGCAGCCAAGATCTAGGCCAGGGAGGCGATGAGCAGTTCTTC
CASSQDLGQGGDEQFF
>TRBV6-4|-|15|TRBJ1-5|few
TGTGCCAGCAGTGAGGGCAGGGGAAACAATCAGCCCCAGCATTTT
CASSEGRGNNQPQHF
>TRBV12-5|-|15|TRBJ1-5|-
TGTGCTAGTGGTTTGACAGGGTCGGGCAATCAGCCCCAGCATTTT
CASGLTGSGNQPQHF
>TRBV4-1|TRBD2|17|TRBJ2-1|-
TGCGCCAGCAGCCAGGGCTCCGGTGGGACTACTTACAATGAGCAGTTCTTC
CASSQGSGGTTYNEQFF
>TRBV5-4|-|13|TRBJ1-2|few
TGTGCCAGCCGCCAACAGGGAGACTATGGCTACACCTTC
CASRQQGDYGYTF
>TRBV9|-|14|TRBJ1-4|-
TGTGCCAGCAGCGTAGGACTTACGGGGGAAAAACTGTTTTTT
CASSVGLTGEKLFF
>TRBV5-4|TRBD2|13|TRBJ2-1|once
TGTGCCAGCAGCCCCGGGACTAGGGGTGAGCAGTTCTTC
CASSPGTRGEQFF
>TRBV11-3|TRBD2|15|TRBJ2-2|-
TGTGCCAGCAGCTTAAAACGGGGGGAGATCGGGGAGCTGTTTTTT
CASSLKRGEIGELFF
>TRBV11-3|-|14|TRBJ2-2|-
TGTGCCAGCAACGGGGGAGCCCACACCGGGGAGCTGTTTTTT
CASNGGAHTGELFF
>TRBV11-2|-|14|TRBJ1-1|few
TGTGCCAGCAGCTTAGACAGGGTAGCCACTGAAGCTTTCTTT
CASSLDRVATEAFF
>TRBV28|-|14|TRBJ1-6|-
TGTGCCAGCAGTTTACGGGAGAATAATTCACCCCTCCACTTT
CASSLRENNSPLHF
>TRBV5-4|-|15|TRBJ2-5|-
TGTGCCAGCAGCTCGATAGGGGACTGGCAAGAGACCCAGTACTTC
CASSSIGDWQETQYF
>TRBV6-5|-|15|TRBJ2-7|-
TGTGCCAGCAGTCCCCGGAGCAGGGGCCGCTACGAGCAGTACTTC
CASSPRSRGRYEQYF
>TRBV11-2|-|14|TRBJ1-3|-
TGTGCCAGCAGCTTAGATGCCGTGGCCAACACCATATATTTT
CASSLDAVANTIYF
>TRBV7-2|-|17|TRBJ1-3|-
TGTGCCAGCAGCTTAATCAGGCGGGGGTATCCCTTAAACACCATATATTTT
CASSLIRRGYPLNTIYF
>TRBV19|-|15|TRBJ2-6|-
TGTGCCAGTAGATTGGCGGTAGCCGGGGCCAACGTCCTGACTTTC
CASRLAVAGANVLTF
>TRBV18|-|13|TRBJ1-1|-
TGTGCCAGCTCACCGTCGGAGGTCACTGAAGCTTTCTTT
CASSPSEVTEAFF
>TRBV6-5|-|12|TRBJ1-1|once
TGTGCCAGCAGTTACTCGAGGGCACCAACTTTCTTT
CASSYSRAPTFF
>TRBV2|-|15|TRBJ2-6|-
TGTGCCAGCAGTGAACTTAGCTCTGGGGCCAACGTCCTGACTTTC
CASSELSSGANVLTF
>TRBV6-5|-|15|TRBJ1-5|-
TGTGCCAGCAGTTACCTTGGAGGGGCCAATCAGCCCCAGCATTTT
CASSYLGGANQPQHF
>TRBV7-2|TRBD1|14|TRBJ2-5|-
TGTGCCAGCAGAAGACAGGGGGCGAGAGAGACCCAGTACTTC
CASRRQGARETQYF
>TRBV4-3|-|15|TRBJ1-5|-
TGCGCCAGCAGCCAAAGTTGGCAGGGTAATCAGCCCCAGCATTTT
CASSQSWQGNQPQHF
>TRBV9|TRBD1|15|TRBJ1-3|-
TGTGCCAGCAGCGAGCGACAGGGTGTGGGAAACACCATATATTTT
CASSERQGVGNTIYF
>TRBV7-8|-|13|TRBJ2-7|-
TGTGCCAGCAGCCGTGACCCGGGGTACGAGCAGTACTTC
CASSRDPGYEQYF
>TRBV10-3|-|16|TRBJ2-1|-
TGTGCCATCAGTGAGTCGGTGAGGGGGACCTACAATGAGCAGTTCTTC
CAISESVRGTYNEQFF
>TRBV19|-|14|TRBJ1-2|-
TGTGCCAGTAGTATAGGGACAGAAACCTATGGCTACACCTTC
CASSIGTETYGYTF
>TRBV28|-|12|TRBJ2-3|-
TGTGCCAGCGGAGGAGGGACAGATACGCAGTATTTT
CASGGGTDTQYF
>TRBV11-2|-|13|TRBJ1-1|-
TGTGCCAGCAGCTTAGGGAGGAACACTGAAGCTTTCTTT
CASSLGRNTEAFF
>TRBV5-4|TRBD1|15|TRBJ1-4|-
TGTGCCAGCAGTCCGGGCCCAGGGGGCTTCGAAAAACTGTTTTTT
CASSPGPGGFEKLFF
>TRBV4-1|TRBD1|15|TRBJ1-5|-
TGCGCCAGCAGCCAAGTAGGCCAGGGGGATCAGCCCCAGCATTTT
CASSQVGQGDQPQHF
>TRBV7-9|TRBD1|14|TRBJ1-2|once
TGTGCCAGCAGCTATCCGGACAGGGGACGTGGCTACACCTTC
CASSYPDRGRGYTF
>TRBV2|-|14|TRBJ1-5|few
TGTGCCAGCACGCCGGACAGTCCGGATCAGCCCCAGCATTTT
CASTPDSPDQPQHF
>TRBV11-3|-|13|TRBJ2-1|once
TGTGCCAGCAGCAGAGATACGGGGAATGAGCAGTTCTTC
CASSRDTGNEQFF